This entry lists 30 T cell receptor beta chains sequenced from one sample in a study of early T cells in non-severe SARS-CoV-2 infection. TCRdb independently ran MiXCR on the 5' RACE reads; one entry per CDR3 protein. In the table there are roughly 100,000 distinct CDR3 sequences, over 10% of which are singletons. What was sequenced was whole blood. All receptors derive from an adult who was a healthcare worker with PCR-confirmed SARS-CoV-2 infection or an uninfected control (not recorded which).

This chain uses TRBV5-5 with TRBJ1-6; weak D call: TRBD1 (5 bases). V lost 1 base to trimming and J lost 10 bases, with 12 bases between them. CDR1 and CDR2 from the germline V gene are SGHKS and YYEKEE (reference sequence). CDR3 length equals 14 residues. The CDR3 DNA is TGTGCCAGCAGCTTGAGGCCGGCAGGGTCACCCCTCCACTTT. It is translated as CASSLRPAGSPLHF. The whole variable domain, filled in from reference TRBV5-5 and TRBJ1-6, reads DAGVTQSPTHLIKTRGQQVTLRCSPISGHKSVSWYQQVLGQGPQFIFQYYEKEERGRGNFPDRFSARQFPNYSSELNVNALLLGDSALYLCASSLRPAGSPLHFGNGTRLTVT.

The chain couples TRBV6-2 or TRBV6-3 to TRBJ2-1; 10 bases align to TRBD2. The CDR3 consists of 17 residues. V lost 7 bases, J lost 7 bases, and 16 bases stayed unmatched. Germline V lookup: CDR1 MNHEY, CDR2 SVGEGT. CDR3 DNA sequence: TGTGCCAGCAACCTGAGAGACCTAGCGGGAGTAATGAATGAGCAGTTCTTC. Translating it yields CASNLRDLAGVMNEQFF.

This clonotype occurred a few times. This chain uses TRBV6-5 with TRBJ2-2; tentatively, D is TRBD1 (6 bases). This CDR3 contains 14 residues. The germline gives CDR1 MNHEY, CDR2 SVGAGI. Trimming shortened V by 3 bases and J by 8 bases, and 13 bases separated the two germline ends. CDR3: CASSYKQGIGELFF. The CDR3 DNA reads TGTGCCAGCAGTTATAAACAGGGAATTGGGGAGCTGTTTTTT.

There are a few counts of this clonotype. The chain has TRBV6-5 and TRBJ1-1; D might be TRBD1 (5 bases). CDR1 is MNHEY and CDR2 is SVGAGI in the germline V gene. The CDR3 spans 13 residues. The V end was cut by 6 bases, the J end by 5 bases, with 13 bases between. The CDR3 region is CASSRSGMTEAFF. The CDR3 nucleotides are TGTGCCAGCAGCCGATCAGGGATGACTGAAGCTTTCTTT.

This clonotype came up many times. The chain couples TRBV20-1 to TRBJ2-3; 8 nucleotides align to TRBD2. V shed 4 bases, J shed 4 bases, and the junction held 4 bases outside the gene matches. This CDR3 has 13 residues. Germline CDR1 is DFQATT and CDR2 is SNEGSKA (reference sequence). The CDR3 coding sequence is TGCAGTGCTAATAGCGGGACGGCAGATACGCAGTATTTT. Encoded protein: CSANSGTADTQYF.

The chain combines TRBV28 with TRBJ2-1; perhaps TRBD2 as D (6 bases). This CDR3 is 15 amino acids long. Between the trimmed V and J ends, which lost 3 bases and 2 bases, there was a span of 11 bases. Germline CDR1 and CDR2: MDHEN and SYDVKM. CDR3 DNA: TGTGCCAGCAGTTTTAGGGGAGGTACCTACAATGAGCAGTTCTTC. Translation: CASSFRGGTYNEQFF.

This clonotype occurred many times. This CDR3 is CASGQGRNEQFF. For the CDR3, the DNA is TGTGCCAGCGGACAGGGGCGCAATGAGCAGTTCTTC. The chain joins TRBV12-3 or TRBV12-4 to TRBJ2-1, with 9 nucleotides matching TRBD1. This CDR3 is 12 amino acids long. The V gene end was trimmed by 8 bases and the J gene end by 6 bases; junction bases not matched to a gene: 2.

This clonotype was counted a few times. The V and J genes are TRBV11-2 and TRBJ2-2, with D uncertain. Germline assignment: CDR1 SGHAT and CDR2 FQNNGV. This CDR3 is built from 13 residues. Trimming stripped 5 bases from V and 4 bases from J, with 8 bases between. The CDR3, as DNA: TGTGCCAGCAGCCCGTATACCACCGGGGAGCTGTTTTTT. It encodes CASSPYTTGELFF.

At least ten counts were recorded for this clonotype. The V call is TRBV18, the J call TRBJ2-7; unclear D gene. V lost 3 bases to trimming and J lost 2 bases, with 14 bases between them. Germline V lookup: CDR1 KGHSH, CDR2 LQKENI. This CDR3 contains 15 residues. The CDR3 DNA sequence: TGTGCCAGCTCACCGCTACGGGCCGAGACCTACGAGCAGTACTTC. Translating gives CASSPLRAETYEQYF.

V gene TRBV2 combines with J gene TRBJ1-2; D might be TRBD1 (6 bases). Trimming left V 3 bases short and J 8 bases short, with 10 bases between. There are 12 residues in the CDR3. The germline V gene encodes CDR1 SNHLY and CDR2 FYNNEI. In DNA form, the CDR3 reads TGTGCCAGCAGTGAGGAGGGGGAAGGCTACACCTTC. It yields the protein CASSEEGEGYTF.

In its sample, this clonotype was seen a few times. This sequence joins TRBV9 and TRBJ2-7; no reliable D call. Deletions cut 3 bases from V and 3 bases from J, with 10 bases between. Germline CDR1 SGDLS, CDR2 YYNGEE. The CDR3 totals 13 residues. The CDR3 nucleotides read TGTGCCAGCAGCGAGGGCATTGACTACGAGCAGTACTTC. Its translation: CASSEGIDYEQYF.

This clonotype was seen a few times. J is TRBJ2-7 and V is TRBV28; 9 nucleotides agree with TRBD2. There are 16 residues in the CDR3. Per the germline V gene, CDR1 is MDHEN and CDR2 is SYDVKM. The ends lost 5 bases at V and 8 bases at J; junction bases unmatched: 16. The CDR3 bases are TGTGCCAGCAGTCTCTGGGGGAAGCGGGAGGACTGTAAGCAGTACTTC. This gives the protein CASSLWGKREDCKQYF.

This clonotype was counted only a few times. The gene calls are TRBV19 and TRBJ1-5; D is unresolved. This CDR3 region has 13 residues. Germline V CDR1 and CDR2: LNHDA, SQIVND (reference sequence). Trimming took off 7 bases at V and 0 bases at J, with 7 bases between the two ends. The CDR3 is CASKAGSNQPQHF. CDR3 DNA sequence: TGTGCCAGTAAAGCGGGTAGCAATCAGCCCCAGCATTTT. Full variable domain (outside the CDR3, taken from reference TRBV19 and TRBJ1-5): DGGITQSPKYLFRKEGQNVTLSCEQNLNHDAMYWYRQDPGQGLRLIYYSQIVNDFQKGDIAEGYSVSREKKESFPLTVTSAQKNPTAFYLCASKAGSNQPQHFGDGTRLSIL.

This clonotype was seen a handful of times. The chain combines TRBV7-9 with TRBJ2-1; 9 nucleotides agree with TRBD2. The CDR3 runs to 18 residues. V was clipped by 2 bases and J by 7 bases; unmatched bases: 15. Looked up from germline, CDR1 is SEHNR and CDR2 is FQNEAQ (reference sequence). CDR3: CASSLFPSRAGGGNEQFF. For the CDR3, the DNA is TGTGCCAGCAGCTTATTTCCGTCACGAGCGGGAGGTGGTAATGAGCAGTTCTTC.

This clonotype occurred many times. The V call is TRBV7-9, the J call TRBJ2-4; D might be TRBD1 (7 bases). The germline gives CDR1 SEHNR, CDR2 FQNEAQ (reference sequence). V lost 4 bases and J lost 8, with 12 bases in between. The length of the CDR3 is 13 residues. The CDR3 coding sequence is TGTGCCAGCAGCTCCCAGGGGGGAGACATTCAGTACTTC. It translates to CASSSQGGDIQYF.

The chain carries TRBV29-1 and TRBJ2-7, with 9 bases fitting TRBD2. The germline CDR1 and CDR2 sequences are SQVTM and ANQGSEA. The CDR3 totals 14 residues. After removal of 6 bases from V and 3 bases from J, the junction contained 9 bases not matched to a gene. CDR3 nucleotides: TGCAGCGTCGGCGGGACTAGCAGGGACTACGAGCAGTACTTC. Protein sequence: CSVGGTSRDYEQYF.

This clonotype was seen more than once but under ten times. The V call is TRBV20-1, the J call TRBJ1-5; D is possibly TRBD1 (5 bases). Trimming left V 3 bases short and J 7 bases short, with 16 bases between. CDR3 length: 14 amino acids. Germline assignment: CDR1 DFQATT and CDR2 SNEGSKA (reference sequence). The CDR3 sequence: CSASRGPEGQPQHF. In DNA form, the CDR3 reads TGCAGTGCTAGTAGGGGACCCGAGGGACAGCCCCAGCATTTT.

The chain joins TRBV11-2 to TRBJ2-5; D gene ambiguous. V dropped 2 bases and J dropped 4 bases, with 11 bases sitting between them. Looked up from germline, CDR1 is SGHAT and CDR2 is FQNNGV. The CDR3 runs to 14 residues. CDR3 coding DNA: TGTGCCAGCAGCTTATCGGCCCTGGGAGAGACCCAGTACTTC. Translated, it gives CASSLSALGETQYF. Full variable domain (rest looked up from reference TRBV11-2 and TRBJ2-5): EAGVAQSPRYKIIEKRQSVAFWCNPISGHATLYWYQQILGQGPKLLIQFQNNGVVDDSQLPKDRFSAERLKGVDSTLKIQPAKLEDSAVYLCASSLSALGETQYFGPGTRLLVL.

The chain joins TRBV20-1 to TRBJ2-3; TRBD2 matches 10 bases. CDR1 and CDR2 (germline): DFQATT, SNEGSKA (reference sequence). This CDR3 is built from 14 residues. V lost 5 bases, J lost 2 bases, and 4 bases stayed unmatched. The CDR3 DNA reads TGCAGTGCTCGGACTAGCGGAGACACAGATACGCAGTATTTT. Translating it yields CSARTSGDTDTQYF.

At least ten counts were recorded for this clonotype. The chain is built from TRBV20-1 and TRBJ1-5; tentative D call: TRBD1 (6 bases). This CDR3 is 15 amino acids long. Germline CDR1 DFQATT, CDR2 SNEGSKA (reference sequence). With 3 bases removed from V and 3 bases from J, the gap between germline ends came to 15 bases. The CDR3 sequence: CSASKGTGYNQPQHF. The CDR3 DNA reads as TGCAGTGCTAGTAAAGGAACAGGGTACAATCAGCCCCAGCATTTT.

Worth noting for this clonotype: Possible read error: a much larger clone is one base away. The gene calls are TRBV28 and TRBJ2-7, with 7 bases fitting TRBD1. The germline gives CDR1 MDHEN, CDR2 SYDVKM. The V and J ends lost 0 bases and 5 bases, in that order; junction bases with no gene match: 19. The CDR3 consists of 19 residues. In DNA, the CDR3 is TGTGCCAGCAGTTTATGGCTCGGGACAGCGAAGATGTTAGGGGACGAGCAGTACTTC. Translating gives CASSLWLGTAKMLGDEQYF.

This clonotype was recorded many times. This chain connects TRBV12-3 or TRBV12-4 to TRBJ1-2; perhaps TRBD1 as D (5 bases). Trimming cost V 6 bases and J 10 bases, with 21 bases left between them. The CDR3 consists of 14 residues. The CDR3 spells CASRPGGRRLSYTF. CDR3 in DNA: TGTGCCAGCAGACCTGGGGGACGGAGACTGTCCTACACCTTC.

The CDR3: CSARVAEKHGYEQYF. The CDR3 region has the DNA TGCAGTGCTAGAGTCGCCGAGAAACATGGTTACGAGCAGTACTTC. J is TRBJ2-7 and V is TRBV20-1; D is unresolved. Germline V gene sequence: CDR1 DFQATT, CDR2 SNEGSKA (reference sequence). The CDR3 runs to 15 residues. V shed 1 base and J shed 4 bases, with 17 bases lying between them.

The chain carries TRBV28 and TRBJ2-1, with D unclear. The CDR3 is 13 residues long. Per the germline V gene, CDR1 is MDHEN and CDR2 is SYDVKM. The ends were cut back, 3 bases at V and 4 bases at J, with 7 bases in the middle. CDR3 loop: CASSFFQYNEQFF. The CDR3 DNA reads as TGTGCCAGCAGTTTCTTCCAGTACAATGAGCAGTTCTTC.

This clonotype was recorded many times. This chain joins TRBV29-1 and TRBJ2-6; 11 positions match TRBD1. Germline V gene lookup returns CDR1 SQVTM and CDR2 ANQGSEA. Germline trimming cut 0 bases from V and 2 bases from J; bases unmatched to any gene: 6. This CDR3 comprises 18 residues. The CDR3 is CSVEDPWTGGAGANVLTF. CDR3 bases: TGCAGCGTTGAAGATCCTTGGACAGGGGGCGCTGGGGCCAACGTCCTGACTTTC.

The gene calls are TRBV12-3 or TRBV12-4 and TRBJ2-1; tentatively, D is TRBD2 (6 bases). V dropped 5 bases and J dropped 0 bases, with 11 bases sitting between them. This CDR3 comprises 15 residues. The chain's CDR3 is CASSEDGSSYNEQFF. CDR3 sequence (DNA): TGTGCCAGCAGTGAGGACGGGAGCTCCTACAATGAGCAGTTCTTC.

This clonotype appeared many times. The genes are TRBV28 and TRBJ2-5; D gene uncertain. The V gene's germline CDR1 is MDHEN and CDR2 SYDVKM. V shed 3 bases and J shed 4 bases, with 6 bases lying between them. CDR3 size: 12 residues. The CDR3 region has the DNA TGTGCCAGCAGTTTTTCGGTAGAGACCCAGTACTTC. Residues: CASSFSVETQYF.

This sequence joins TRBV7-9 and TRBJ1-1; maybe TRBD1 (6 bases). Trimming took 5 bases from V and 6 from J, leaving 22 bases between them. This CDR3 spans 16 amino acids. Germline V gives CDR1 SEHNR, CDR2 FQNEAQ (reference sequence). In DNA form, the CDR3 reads TGTGCCAGCAGCCCCTATCCCAGGGGAGGTAAGCCTGAAGCTTTCTTT. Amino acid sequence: CASSPYPRGGKPEAFF.

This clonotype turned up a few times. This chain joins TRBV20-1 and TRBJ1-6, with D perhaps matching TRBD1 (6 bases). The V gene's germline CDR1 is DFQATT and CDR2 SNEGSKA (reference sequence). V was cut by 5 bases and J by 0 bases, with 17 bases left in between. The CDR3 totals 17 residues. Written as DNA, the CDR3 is TGCAGTGCTTCACTCCTGGGGGGCGCCTCCTATAATTCACCCCTCCACTTT. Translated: CSASLLGGASYNSPLHF.

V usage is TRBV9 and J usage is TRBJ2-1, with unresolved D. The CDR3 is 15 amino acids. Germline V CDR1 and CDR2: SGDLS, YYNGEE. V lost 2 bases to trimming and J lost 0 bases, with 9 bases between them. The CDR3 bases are TGTGCCAGCAGCGTTTCTCTAGGCTCCTACAATGAGCAGTTCTTC. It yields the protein CASSVSLGSYNEQFF.